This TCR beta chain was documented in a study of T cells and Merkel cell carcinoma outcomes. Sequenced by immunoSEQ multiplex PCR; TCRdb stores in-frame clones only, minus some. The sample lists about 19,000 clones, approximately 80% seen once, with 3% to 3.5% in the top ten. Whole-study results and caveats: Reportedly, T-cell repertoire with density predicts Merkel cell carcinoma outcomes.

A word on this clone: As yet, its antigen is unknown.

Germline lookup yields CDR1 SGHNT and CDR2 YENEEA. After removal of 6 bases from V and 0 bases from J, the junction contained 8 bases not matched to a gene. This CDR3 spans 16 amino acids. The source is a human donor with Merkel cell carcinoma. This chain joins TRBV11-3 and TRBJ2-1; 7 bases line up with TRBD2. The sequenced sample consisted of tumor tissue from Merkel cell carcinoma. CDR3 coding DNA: TGTGCCAGCAGAGATGGGGGACTAAGCTCCTACAATGAGCAGTTCTTC. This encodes CASRDGGLSSYNEQFF.